This is a list of T cell receptor beta chains from one sample in a study of cytomegalovirus exposure and HLA in healthy donors. Produced via immunoSEQ multiplex PCR; TCRdb's table is partial and in-frame only. This table has around 150,000 clones, approximately 76% appearing once. Specimen: PBMCs. These receptor sequences come from a female donor in good health and CMV-seronegative. The CDR3 runs from the conserved cysteine through the conserved F or W. Each record gives: V gene, J gene, D gene, clone size, CDR3 protein, CDR3 DNA. A D gene is named only where the DNA matches it firmly. Clone size is shown for a subset of rows, as once, few, many or a class of expanded clone.

TRBV5-4	TRBJ1-1	TRBD1	NA	CASSPGTGITEAFF	TGTGCCAGCAGCCCCGGGACAGGGATAACTGAAGCTTTCTTT
TRBV5-4	TRBJ1-4	TRBD1	NA	CASSQPQGGDEKLFF	TGTGCCAGCAGCCAACCACAGGGGGGGGACGAAAAACTGTTTTTT
TRBV7-9	TRBJ1-6	NA	few	CASSLGENPPLHF	TGTGCCAGCAGCTTAGGAGAAAACCCACCCCTCCACTTT
TRBV13	TRBJ2-5	NA	NA	CASRYSSTRETQYF	TGTGCCAGCAGATACTCTAGCACTCGAGAGACCCAGTACTTC
TRBV7-6	TRBJ1-2	TRBD1	NA	CAGSPGRGQGSGYTF	TGTGCCGGCAGCCCAGGGCGGGGACAGGGCTCTGGCTACACCTTC
TRBV28	TRBJ1-5	TRBD1	NA	CASSPEGASNQPQHF	TGTGCCAGCAGTCCTGAGGGGGCTAGTAATCAGCCCCAGCATTTT
TRBV7-2	TRBJ2-2	NA	few	CASSLALNTGELFF	TGTGCCAGCAGCTTAGCCTTGAACACCGGGGAGCTGTTTTTT
TRBV10-1	TRBJ1-1	NA	few	CASSEQQGTEAFF	TGCGCCAGCAGCGAGCAACAGGGAACTGAAGCTTTCTTT
TRBV7-2	TRBJ2-7	TRBD2	NA	CASSHSGRDYEQYF	TGTGCCAGCAGTCACAGCGGGAGAGATTACGAGCAGTACTTC
TRBV12-5	TRBJ2-3	TRBD2	NA	CASGLYPGGPSTDTQYF	TGTGCTAGTGGTTTGTATCCGGGGGGGCCGAGCACAGATACGCAGTATTTT
TRBV2	TRBJ2-6	NA	NA	CASSEQGIGANVLTF	TGTGCCAGCAGTGAACAGGGGATCGGGGCCAACGTCCTGACTTTC
TRBV2	TRBJ1-5	NA	NA	CASSVGQGSYLRPQHF	TGTGCCAGCAGTGTCGGGCAGGGGTCTTATTTGAGGCCCCAGCATTTT
TRBV5-1	TRBJ1-6	NA	NA	CASTQGGVNNSPLHF	TGCGCCAGCACCCAGGGAGGGGTAAATAATTCACCCCTCCACTTT
TRBV5-4	TRBJ1-2	NA	once	CASSQPQGGLGLKYGYTF	TGTGCCAGCAGCCAGCCACAGGGCGGCTTGGGTCTAAAGTATGGCTACACCTTC
TRBV5-1	TRBJ1-2	TRBD1	NA	CASSLALQGTGANYGYTF	TGCGCCAGCAGCTTGGCCCTCCAAGGGACAGGGGCTAACTATGGCTACACCTTC
TRBV25-1	TRBJ1-1	NA	NA	CASSLRETEAFF	TGTGCCAGCAGTCTCAGGGAAACTGAAGCTTTCTTT
TRBV19	TRBJ2-1	TRBD2	NA	CASSTIAGPYNEQFF	TGTGCCAGTAGTACCATAGCGGGACCTTACAATGAGCAGTTCTTC
TRBV9	TRBJ2-1	NA	NA	CASSVGVGGEQFF	TGTGCCAGCAGCGTAGGGGTTGGCGGTGAGCAGTTCTTC
TRBV9	TRBJ2-7	TRBD2	NA	CASQRGGEGDEQYF	TGTGCCAGCCAGCGGGGGGGGGAAGGAGACGAGCAGTACTTC
TRBV2	TRBJ2-1	NA	NA	CASSEDSSSYNEQFF	TGTGCCAGCAGTGAAGACTCGAGCTCCTACAATGAGCAGTTCTTC
TRBV7-8	TRBJ1-2	TRBD1	few	CASSSIGGQGGDGYTF	TGTGCCAGCAGCTCTATAGGGGGACAGGGGGGAGATGGCTACACCTTC
TRBV2	TRBJ1-2	NA	NA	CASRGPRGDYGYTF	TGTGCCAGCAGGGGTCCCAGGGGAGACTATGGCTACACCTTC
TRBV5-6	TRBJ1-3	TRBD1	NA	CASSMTGGGNTIYF	TGTGCCAGCAGCATGACAGGGGGTGGAAACACCATATATTTT
TRBV6-5	TRBJ2-1	TRBD2	NA	CASSARTSGANEQFF	TGTGCCAGCAGCGCCCGGACTAGCGGCGCCAATGAGCAGTTCTTC
TRBV4-1	TRBJ1-5	NA	NA	CASSQDRRTKNQPQHF	TGCGCCAGCAGCCAAGATCGGAGAACAAAAAATCAGCCCCAGCATTTT
TRBV19	TRBJ1-4	NA	NA	CATSRGTNEKLFF	TGTGCCACCTCCCGGGGGACTAATGAAAAACTGTTTTTT
TRBV30	TRBJ2-5	NA	NA	CAWSSKGVETQYF	TGTGCCTGGAGTTCAAAGGGAGTCGAGACCCAGTACTTC
TRBV5-1	TRBJ2-3	TRBD1	once	CASGSGTAGDTQYF	TGCGCCAGCGGCTCCGGGACAGCAGGAGATACGCAGTATTTT
TRBV7-9	TRBJ2-3	TRBD1	NA	CASSLLGTGDYPDTQYF	TGTGCCAGCAGCCTTCTTGGGACAGGGGACTACCCAGATACGCAGTATTTT
TRBV5-1	TRBJ1-3	NA	NA	CASSLQTGRATGNTIYF	TGCGCCAGCAGCCTCCAGACAGGAAGGGCGACGGGAAACACCATATATTTT
TRBV2	TRBJ1-2	NA	NA	CASSENPTGGYTF	TGTGCCAGCAGTGAAAACCCGACAGGAGGCTACACCTTC
TRBV7-3	TRBJ1-1	NA	few	CASSLTVGGGNTEAFF	TGTGCCAGCAGCTTAACTGTTGGCGGGGGGAACACTGAAGCTTTCTTT
TRBV4-1	TRBJ2-7	NA	NA	CASSRDASSYEQYF	TGCGCCAGCAGCCGAGACGCGAGCTCCTACGAGCAGTACTTC
TRBV30	TRBJ1-2	NA	NA	CAWSVYGGLGYTF	TGTGCCTGGAGTGTATACGGCGGCCTTGGCTACACCTTC
TRBV2	TRBJ2-5	TRBD2	NA	CASSGAGGPWGETQYF	TGTGCCAGCAGTGGAGCGGGGGGGCCATGGGGAGAGACCCAGTACTTC
TRBV7-7	TRBJ2-2	TRBD1	NA	CASSLGVGGLSNTGELFF	TGTGCCAGCAGCTTAGGGGTAGGGGGCCTTTCGAACACCGGGGAGCTGTTTTTT
TRBV5-1	TRBJ2-2	TRBD1	NA	CASSLGPQGTGELFF	TGCGCCAGCAGCTTGGGGCCACAGGGGACCGGGGAGCTGTTTTTT
TRBV6-5	TRBJ2-1	TRBD2	once	CASSSGLLAFYNEQFF	TGTGCCAGCAGTTCCGGGCTACTAGCGTTTTACAATGAGCAGTTCTTC
TRBV9	TRBJ2-2	TRBD2	NA	CASSVRLAQNTGELFF	TGTGCCAGCAGCGTAAGACTAGCGCAGAACACCGGGGAGCTGTTTTTT
TRBV7-9	TRBJ2-1	NA	NA	CASSLLSSYNEQFF	TGTGCCAGCAGCCTCTTGAGCTCCTACAATGAGCAGTTCTTC
TRBV4-2	TRBJ1-6	NA	NA	CASSPEGRVYNSPLHF	TGTGCCAGCAGCCCAGAGGGCAGGGTCTATAATTCACCCCTCCACTTT
TRBV29-1	TRBJ1-1	TRBD1	NA	CSASDREAFF	TGCAGCGCTTCGGACAGGGAAGCTTTCTTT
TRBV18	TRBJ2-7	TRBD1	NA	CASSPMGTGLGEQYF	TGTGCCAGCTCACCTATGGGGACAGGGTTGGGCGAGCAGTACTTC
TRBV18	TRBJ1-4	TRBD1	NA	CASSGQVHEKLFF	TGTGCCAGCTCGGGACAGGTACACGAAAAACTGTTTTTT
TRBV18	TRBJ2-3	TRBD2	NA	CASSPSAGGPDTQYF	TGTGCCAGCTCACCTTCGGCGGGAGGGCCGGATACGCAGTATTTT
TRBV10-3	TRBJ1-1	NA	few	CAISEAAGTEAFF	TGTGCCATCAGTGAGGCGGCGGGTACTGAAGCTTTCTTT